The following is a T cell receptor beta chain sequence with its context. Antigen unknown. The sample is drawn from a study of shared clonotypes between healthy human individuals. Notes on the study in general: Incompleteness in sorted-subset sequencing, despite large depth, was shown by rarefaction.

Using immunoSEQ multiplex PCR, the repertoire was profiled, and TCRdb retains in-frame clones only, with some absent. The table shows under 1,900,000 clones, with approximately 98.5% occurring only once. CDR3 length: 16 residues. Per the germline V gene, CDR1 is SGHDT and CDR2 is YYEEEE. V gave up 4 bases and J gave up 4 bases; unmatched junction bases: 11. This chain uses TRBV5-6 with TRBJ2-7; 10 bases match TRBD2. The sample consisted of naive CD4+ T cells sorted from blood. The subset: CD45RA+ positively selected. The sequence derives from a man in his thirties or forties in good health. CDR3 amino acids: CASSPSLAGAYYEQYF. The CDR3 DNA reads as TGTGCCAGCAGCCCTAGTCTAGCGGGAGCTTATTACGAGCAGTACTTC.